This TCR beta chain stems from a study of cytomegalovirus exposure and HLA in healthy donors. The study's findings and limits: In a later analysis, V- and J-gene trimming of beta chains associated with a DCLRE1C missense variant, replicated independently. About 87% or about 30% of the time was how often most TCR beta V segments were productive, according to an earlier analysis.

PCR primers comprised 60 Vbeta and 13 Jbeta primers. Assay used: immunoSEQ multiplex PCR; TCRdb lists only in-frame clones, some missing. The sample has under 200,000 clones, 60% to 80% seen once. The trim removed 4 bases at V and 4 bases at J, leaving 8 bases unmatched. Germline lookup yields CDR1 PRHDT and CDR2 FYEKMQ (reference sequence). The CDR3 contains 15 residues. Details on this clone: Its target is not known.

Material: PBMCs. The source is a man between 50 and 59 years old in good health and CMV-seropositive. This chain connects TRBV13 to TRBJ2-3; TRBD2 aligns across 7 bases. The CDR3 spells CASSSFSGDADTQYF. In DNA form, the CDR3 reads TGTGCCAGCAGCTCCTTCAGCGGGGACGCAGATACGCAGTATTTT.